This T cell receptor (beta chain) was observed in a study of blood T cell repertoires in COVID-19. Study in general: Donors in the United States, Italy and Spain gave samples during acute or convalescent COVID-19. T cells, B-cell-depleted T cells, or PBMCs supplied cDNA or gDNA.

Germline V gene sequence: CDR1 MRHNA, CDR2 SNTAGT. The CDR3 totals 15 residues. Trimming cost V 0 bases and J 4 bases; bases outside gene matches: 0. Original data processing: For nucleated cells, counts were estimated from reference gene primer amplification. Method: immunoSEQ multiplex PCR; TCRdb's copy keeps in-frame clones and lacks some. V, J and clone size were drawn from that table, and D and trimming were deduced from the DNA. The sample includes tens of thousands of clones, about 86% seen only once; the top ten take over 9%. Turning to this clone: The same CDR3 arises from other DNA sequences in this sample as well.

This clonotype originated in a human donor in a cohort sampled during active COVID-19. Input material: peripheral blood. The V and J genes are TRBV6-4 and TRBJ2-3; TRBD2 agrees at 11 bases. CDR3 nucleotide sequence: TGTGCCAGCAGTGACTCTAGCGGGGGGGCAGATACGCAGTATTTT. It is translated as CASSDSSGGADTQYF.